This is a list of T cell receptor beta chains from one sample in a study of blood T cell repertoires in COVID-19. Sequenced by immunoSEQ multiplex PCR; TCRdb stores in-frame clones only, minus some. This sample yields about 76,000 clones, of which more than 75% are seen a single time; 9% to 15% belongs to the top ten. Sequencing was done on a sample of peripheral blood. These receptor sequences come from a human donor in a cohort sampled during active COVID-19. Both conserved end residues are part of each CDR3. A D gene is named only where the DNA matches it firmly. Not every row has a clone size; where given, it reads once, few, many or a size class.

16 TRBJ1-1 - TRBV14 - CASSHDSAGMNTEAFF TGTGCCAGCAGCCACGACTCTGCAGGGATGAACACTGAAGCTTTCTTT
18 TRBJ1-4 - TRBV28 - CASSLPSPKGVVGEKLFF TGTGCCAGCAGTTTACCCTCCCCAAAAGGGGTGGTTGGGGAAAAACTGTTTTTT
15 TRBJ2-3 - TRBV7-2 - CASTTMGDSTDTQYF TGTGCCAGCACAACAATGGGCGACAGCACAGATACGCAGTATTTT
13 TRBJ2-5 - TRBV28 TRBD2 CASSPLGGRTQYF TGTGCCAGCAGCCCATTGGGGGGGAGGACCCAGTACTTC
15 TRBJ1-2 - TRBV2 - CASSPIGGAGGGYTF TGTGCCAGCAGCCCTATTGGTGGGGCGGGGGGCGGCTACACCTTC
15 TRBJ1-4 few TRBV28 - CASSLYGGGYGKLFF TGTGCCAGCAGTTTGTATGGGGGAGGCTATGGAAAACTGTTTTTT
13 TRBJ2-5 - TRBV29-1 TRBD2 CSGRGAGQETQYF TGCAGCGGGCGGGGGGCCGGACAAGAGACCCAGTACTTC
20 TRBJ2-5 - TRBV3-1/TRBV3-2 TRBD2 CASSQDGTSGGAFAQETQYF TGTGCCAGCAGCCAAGATGGGACTAGCGGGGGGGCGTTTGCCCAAGAGACCCAGTACTTC
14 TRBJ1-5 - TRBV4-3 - CASSQVPGNQPQHF TGCGCCAGCAGCCAAGTTCCAGGGAATCAGCCCCAGCATTTT
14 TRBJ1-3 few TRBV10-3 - CAISEMGAGNTIYF TGTGCCATCAGTGAAATGGGAGCTGGAAACACCATATATTTT
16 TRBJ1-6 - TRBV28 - CASSLGRSSYNSPLHF TGTGCCAGCAGTTTAGGCCGGAGCTCCTATAATTCACCCCTCCACTTT
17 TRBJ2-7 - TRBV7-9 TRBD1 CASSYGIPGTGSYEQYF TGTGCCAGCAGCTATGGGATCCCCGGGACAGGTAGTTACGAGCAGTACTTC
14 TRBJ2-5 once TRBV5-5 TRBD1 CASRLQGARETQYF TGTGCCAGCAGGCTACAGGGGGCGCGGGAGACCCAGTACTTC
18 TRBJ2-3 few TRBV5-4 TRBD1 CASSWDVGQGLSTDTQYF TGTGCCAGCAGCTGGGATGTGGGACAGGGGCTTAGCACAGATACGCAGTATTTT
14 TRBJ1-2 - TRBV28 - CASTPGDTFYGYTF TGTGCCAGCACCCCCGGGGACACCTTCTATGGCTACACCTTC
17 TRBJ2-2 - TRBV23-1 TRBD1 CASNPRGGTGKAGELFF TGCGCCAGCAATCCCAGGGGGGGGACAGGGAAGGCCGGGGAGCTGTTTTTT
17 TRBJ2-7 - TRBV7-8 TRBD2 CASSLLFGTSGVREQYF TGTGCCAGCAGCTTGCTCTTTGGGACTAGCGGGGTGCGGGAGCAGTACTTC
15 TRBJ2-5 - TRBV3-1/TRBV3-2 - CASSQMRQVQETQYF TGTGCCAGCAGCCAGATGAGACAGGTCCAAGAGACCCAGTACTTC
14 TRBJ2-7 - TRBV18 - CASSPPAYSYEQYF TGTGCCAGCTCACCCCCTGCCTATTCCTACGAGCAGTACTTC
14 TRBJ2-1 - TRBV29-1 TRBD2 CSVEGPSGEREQFF TGCAGCGTTGAAGGGCCTAGCGGGGAACGTGAGCAGTTCTTC
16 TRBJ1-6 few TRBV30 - CAWSVTAIGTNSPLHF TGTGCCTGGAGTGTGACAGCTATAGGAACTAATTCACCCCTCCACTTT
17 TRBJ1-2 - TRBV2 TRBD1 CASSDDRAHRNNYGYTF TGTGCCAGCAGTGATGACAGGGCCCATCGTAACAACTATGGCTACACCTTC
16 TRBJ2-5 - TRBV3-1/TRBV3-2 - CASSQGGEAGGETQYF TGTGCCAGCAGCCAAGGAGGGGAGGCGGGTGGGGAGACCCAGTACTTC
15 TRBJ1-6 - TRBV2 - CASSEFGAYNSPLHF TGTGCCAGCAGTGAGTTCGGGGCCTATAATTCACCCCTCCACTTT
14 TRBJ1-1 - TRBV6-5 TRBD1 CASSYLGTGAEAFF TGTGCCAGCAGTTACCTTGGGACAGGGGCTGAAGCTTTCTTT
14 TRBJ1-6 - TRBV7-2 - CASSLAGEGSPLHF TGTGCCAGCAGCTTAGCCGGGGAGGGATCACCCCTCCACTTT
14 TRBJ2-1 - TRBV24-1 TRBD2 CATNVRGETNEQFF TGTGCCACCAACGTCCGGGGGGAGACTAATGAGCAGTTCTTC
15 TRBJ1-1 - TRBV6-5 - CASRPRLETNTEAFF TGTGCCAGCAGACCTAGACTGGAGACGAACACTGAAGCTTTCTTT
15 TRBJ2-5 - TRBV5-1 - CASSPRGQNSETQYF TGCGCCAGCAGCCCCCGAGGACAGAATTCCGAGACCCAGTACTTC